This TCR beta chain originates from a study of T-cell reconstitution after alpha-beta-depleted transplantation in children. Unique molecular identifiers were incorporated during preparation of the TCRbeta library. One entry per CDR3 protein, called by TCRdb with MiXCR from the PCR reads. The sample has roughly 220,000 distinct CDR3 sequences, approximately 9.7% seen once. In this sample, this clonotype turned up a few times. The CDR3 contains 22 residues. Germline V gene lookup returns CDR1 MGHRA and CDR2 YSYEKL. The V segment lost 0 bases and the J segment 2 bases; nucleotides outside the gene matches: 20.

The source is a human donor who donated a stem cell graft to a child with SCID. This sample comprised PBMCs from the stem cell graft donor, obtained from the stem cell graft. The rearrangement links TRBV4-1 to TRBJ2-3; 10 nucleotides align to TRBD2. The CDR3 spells CASSQDSPVRASGGRFTDTQYF. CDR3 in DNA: TGCGCCAGCAGCCAAGACTCTCCAGTCAGGGCTAGCGGGGGCCGATTCACAGATACGCAGTATTTT.